The entry that follows covers one T cell receptor beta chain sequence. Its specificity is unknown. The CDR3 is 13 residues long. The V gene end was trimmed by 7 bases and the J gene end by 7 bases; junction bases not matched to a gene: 12. Per the germline V gene, CDR1 is DFQATT and CDR2 is SNEGSKA (reference sequence). The sample is drawn from a study of response to subunit inactivated influenza vaccine. Using its own MiXCR run on the RT-PCR reads, TCRdb lists one record per CDR3 protein. The top ten clones hold about a tenth of a sample with about 780,000 distinct CDR3 sequences, less than 20% of them seen once. The study, taken as a whole, reports: Authors proposed each seasonal influenza vaccination draws in few new T cells.

The rearrangement links TRBV20-1 to TRBJ1-2; 7 nucleotides agree with TRBD1. This sample comprised PBMCs from blood, obtained more than 4 days after vaccination. The source is a man aged 45-65 years who received an inactivated influenza vaccine. The DNA for the CDR3 is TGCAGTGTAACGAGACAGGGCGGTGGTGGCTACACCTTC. This gives the protein CSVTRQGGGGYTF.